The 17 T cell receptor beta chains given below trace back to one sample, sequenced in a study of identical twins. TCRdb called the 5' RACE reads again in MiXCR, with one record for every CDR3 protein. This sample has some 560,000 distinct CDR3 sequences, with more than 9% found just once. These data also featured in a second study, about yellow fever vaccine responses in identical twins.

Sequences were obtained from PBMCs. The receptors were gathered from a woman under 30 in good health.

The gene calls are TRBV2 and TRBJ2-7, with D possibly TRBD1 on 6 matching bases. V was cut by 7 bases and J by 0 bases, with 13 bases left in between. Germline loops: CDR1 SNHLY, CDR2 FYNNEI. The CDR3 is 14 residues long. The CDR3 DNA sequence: TGTGCCAGCAAGCACGACAGGAGCTCCTACGAGCAGTACTTC. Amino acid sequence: CASKHDRSSYEQYF.

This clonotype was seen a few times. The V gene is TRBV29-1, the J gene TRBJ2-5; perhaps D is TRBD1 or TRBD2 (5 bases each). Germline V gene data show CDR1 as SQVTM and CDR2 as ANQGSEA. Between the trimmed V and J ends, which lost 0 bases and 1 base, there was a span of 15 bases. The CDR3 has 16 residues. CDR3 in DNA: TGCAGCGTTGAAGATCGGGGCAGGAGCACCCAAGAGACCCAGTACTTC. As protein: CSVEDRGRSTQETQYF.

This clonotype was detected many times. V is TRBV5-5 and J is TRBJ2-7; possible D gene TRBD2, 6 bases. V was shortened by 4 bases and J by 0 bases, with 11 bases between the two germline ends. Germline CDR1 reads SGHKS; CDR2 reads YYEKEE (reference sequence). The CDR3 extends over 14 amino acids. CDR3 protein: CASSIGTGSYEQYF. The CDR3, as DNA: TGTGCCAGCAGCATTGGGACTGGCTCCTACGAGCAGTACTTC.

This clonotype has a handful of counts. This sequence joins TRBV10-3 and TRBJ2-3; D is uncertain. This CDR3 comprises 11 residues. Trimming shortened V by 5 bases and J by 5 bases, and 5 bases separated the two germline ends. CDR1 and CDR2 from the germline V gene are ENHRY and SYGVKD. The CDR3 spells CAISFGDTQYF. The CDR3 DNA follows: TGTGCCATCAGTTTCGGAGATACGCAGTATTTT.

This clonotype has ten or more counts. In DNA form, the CDR3 reads TGTGCCACCAGTGATCACGGGTCAGAAACCGGGGAGCTGTTTTTT. Translated, it gives CATSDHGSETGELFF. The V gene is TRBV24-1, the J gene TRBJ2-2; D is unresolved. Looked up from germline, CDR1 is KGHDR and CDR2 is SFDVKD. Trimming left V 3 bases short and J 5 bases short, with 12 bases between. The CDR3 is made up of 15 amino acids.

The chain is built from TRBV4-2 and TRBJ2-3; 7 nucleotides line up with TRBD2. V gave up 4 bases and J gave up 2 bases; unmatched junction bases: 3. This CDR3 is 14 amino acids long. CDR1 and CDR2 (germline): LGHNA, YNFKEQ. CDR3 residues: CASSPLADTDTQYF. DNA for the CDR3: TGTGCCAGCAGCCCCCTAGCGGACACAGATACGCAGTATTTT.

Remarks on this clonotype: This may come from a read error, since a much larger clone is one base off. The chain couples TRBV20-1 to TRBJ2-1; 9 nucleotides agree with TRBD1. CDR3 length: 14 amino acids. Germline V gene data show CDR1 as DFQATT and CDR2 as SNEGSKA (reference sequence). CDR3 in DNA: TGCTGTGCTAGACCGGGACAGGGCATTAATGAGCAGTTCTTC. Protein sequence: CCARPGQGINEQFF.

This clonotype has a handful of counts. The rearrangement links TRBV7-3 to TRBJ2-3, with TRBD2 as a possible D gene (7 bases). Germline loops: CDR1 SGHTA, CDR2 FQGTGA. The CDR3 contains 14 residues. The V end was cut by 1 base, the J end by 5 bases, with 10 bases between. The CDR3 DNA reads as TGTGCCAGCAGCTTAAGAGGGGGGGGAGATACGCAGTATTTT. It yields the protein CASSLRGGGDTQYF.

CDR3 coding DNA: TGTGCCAGCAGTTTTTCAGCGTCAGATACGCAGTATTTT. It specifies CASSFSASDTQYF. The chain has TRBV28 and TRBJ2-3, with D unresolved. CDR3 length: 13 residues. V was shortened by 3 bases and J by 4 bases, with 8 bases between the two germline ends. Germline V gene lookup returns CDR1 MDHEN and CDR2 SYDVKM.

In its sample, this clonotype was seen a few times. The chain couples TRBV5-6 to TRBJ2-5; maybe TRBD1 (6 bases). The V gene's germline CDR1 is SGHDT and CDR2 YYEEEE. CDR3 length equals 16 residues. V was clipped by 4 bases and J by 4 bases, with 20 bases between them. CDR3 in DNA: TGTGCCAGCAGCCCCATAGCCCAGGGGTTGGGAGAGACCCAGTACTTC. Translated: CASSPIAQGLGETQYF.

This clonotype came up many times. DNA for the CDR3: TGCAGCGCAGGGACTAGCGGGAGTGTCTACGAGCAGTACTTC. It encodes CSAGTSGSVYEQYF. This rearrangement joins TRBV29-1 to TRBJ2-7, with 14 bases aligning to TRBD2. V lost 7 bases and J lost 3; bases outside the gene matches: 5. CDR1 and CDR2 from the germline V gene are SQVTM and ANQGSEA. The CDR3 is 14 residues long.

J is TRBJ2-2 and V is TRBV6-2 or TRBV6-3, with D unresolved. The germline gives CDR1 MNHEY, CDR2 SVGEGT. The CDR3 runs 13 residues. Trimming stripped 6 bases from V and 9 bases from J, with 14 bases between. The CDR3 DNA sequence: TGTGCCAGCAGCCCAGACTCATACCGGGAGCTGTTTTTT. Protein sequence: CASSPDSYRELFF.

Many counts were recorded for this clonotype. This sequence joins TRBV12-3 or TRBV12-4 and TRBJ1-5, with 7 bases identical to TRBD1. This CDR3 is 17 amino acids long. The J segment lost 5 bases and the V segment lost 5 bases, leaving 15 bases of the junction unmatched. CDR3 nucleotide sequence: TGTGCCAGCAGTCTGGGGGGACAGTTAACCGGCGATCAGCCCCAGCATTTT. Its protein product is CASSLGGQLTGDQPQHF.

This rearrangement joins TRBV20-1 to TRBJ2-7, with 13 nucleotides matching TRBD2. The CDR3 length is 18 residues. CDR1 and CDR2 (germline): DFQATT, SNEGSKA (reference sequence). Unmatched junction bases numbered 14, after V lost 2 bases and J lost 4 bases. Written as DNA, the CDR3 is TGCAGTGCTAGACGGGGGACTAGCGGGATCAAAAAACCTTACGAGCAGTACTTC. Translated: CSARRGTSGIKKPYEQYF.

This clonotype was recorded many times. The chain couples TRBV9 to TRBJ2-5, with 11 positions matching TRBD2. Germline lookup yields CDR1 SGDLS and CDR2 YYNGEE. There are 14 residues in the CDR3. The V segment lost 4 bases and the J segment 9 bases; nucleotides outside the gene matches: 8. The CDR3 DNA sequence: TGTGCCAGCAGCTCGGGGACTAGCGGAGGGGCCCAGTACTTC. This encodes CASSSGTSGGAQYF.

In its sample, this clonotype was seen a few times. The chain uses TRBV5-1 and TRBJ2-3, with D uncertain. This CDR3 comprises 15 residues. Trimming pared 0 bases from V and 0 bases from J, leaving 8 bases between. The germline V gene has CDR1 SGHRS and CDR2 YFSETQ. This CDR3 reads CASSLVATSTDTQYF. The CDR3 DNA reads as TGCGCCAGCAGCTTGGTGGCTACTAGCACAGATACGCAGTATTTT.

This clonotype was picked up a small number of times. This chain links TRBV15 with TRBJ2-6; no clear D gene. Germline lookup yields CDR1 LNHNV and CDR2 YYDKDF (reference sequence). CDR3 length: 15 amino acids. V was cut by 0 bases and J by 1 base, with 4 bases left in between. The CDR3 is CATSREESGANVLTF. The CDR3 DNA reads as TGTGCCACCAGCAGAGAGGAGTCTGGGGCCAACGTCCTGACTTTC.